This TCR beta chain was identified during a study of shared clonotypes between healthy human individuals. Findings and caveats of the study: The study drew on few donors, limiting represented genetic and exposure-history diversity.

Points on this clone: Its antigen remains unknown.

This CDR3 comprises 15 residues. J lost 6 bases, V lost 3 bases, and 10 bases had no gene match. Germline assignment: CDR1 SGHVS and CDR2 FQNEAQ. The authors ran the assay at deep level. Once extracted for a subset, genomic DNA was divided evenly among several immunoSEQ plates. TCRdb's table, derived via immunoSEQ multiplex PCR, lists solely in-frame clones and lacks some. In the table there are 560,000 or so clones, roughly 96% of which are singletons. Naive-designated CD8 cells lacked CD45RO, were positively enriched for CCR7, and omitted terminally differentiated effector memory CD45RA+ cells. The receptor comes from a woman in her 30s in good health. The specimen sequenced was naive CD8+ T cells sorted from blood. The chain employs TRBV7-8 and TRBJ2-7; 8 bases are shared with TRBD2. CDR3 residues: CASSLFTSGSPEQYF. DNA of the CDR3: TGTGCCAGCAGCTTGTTCACCAGCGGGAGCCCCGAGCAGTACTTC.